The present T cell receptor beta chain was sequenced within a study of tumor-infiltrating lymphocytes in primary liver carcinoma. Germline DNA was also extracted, while the blood RNA originated from unsorted whole blood. None of the patients had received treatment, and all had chronic HBV infection. With a constant-region primer, TCR beta cDNA was made from 450 to 650 ng of total RNA. Researchers made the TCR beta libraries by running three nested multiplex PCR rounds with slightly modified ARM-PCR. PCR rounds one and two used TRBV1-TRBV30 forward primers with a C-beta reverse primer for roughly 9 cycles each. MiXCR, applied by TCRdb to the multiplex PCR reads, yields one record per CDR3 protein. The table includes 250,000 to 350,000 distinct CDR3 sequences, approximately 54% detected once. This CDR3 has 11 residues. V lost 6 bases, J lost 9 bases, and 9 bases lay in between. Germline values: CDR1 MNHEY, CDR2 SVGEGT.

This clonotype was seen ten or more times. The rearrangement joins TRBV6-2 or TRBV6-3 to TRBJ2-1; no definite D call. Sequencing was performed on peripheral blood. The TCR comes from a woman in her thirties with primary liver carcinoma and hepatitis B virus infection. CDR3 protein: CASSNVGEQFF. In DNA form, the CDR3 reads TGTGCCAGCAGCAACGTGGGTGAGCAGTTCTTC.